These 31 T cell receptor beta chains were sequenced from one sample in a study of a mutant IDH1 vaccine in newly diagnosed glioma listed by TCRdb under 2021. The library was prepared using the immunoSEQ multiplex PCR assay. Sourced from immuneACCESS, this table was stored by TCRdb with only in-frame sequences that have V and J called. A share of the clones is absent; for the studies checked, an unresolved V gene accounts for under half, and the remainder has no known explanation. Counted in this sample were 35,000 to 50,000 clones; approximately 92% of them appeared once. The biggest ten clones account for roughly 2.3% of the sample. The meaning of the sample's time point label: week 35, safety follow-up. Each vaccine dose, consisting of 300 ug of a 20-mer mutant IDH1 peptide in Montanide, was administered subcutaneously with topical imiquimod. For these TCRs, the target antigens are not known. This specimen was PBMCs, taken from a glioma patient whose treatment included an IDH1 peptide vaccine. These receptors originate from a man between 45 and 60 years old with glioma.

The rearrangement links TRBV4-1 to TRBJ1-6; D gene uncertain. The CDR3 is made up of 16 amino acids. Germline V CDR1 and CDR2: MGHRA, YSYEKL. V lost 2 bases, J lost 6 bases, and 14 bases lay in between. In DNA, the CDR3 is TGCGCCAGCAGCCAATTATTCGCTCAGCTTAATTCACCCCTCCACTTT. Protein product: CASSQLFAQLNSPLHF.

The rearrangement uses TRBV7-8 and TRBJ2-5; the D gene is possibly TRBD1 (6 bases). Germline lookup yields CDR1 SGHVS and CDR2 FQNEAQ. The ends were cut back, 2 bases at V and 4 bases at J, with 11 bases in the middle. The CDR3 extends over 14 amino acids. The CDR3 nucleotides read TGTGCCAGCAGCTTAAGCAGGGGTGGAGAGACCCAGTACTTC. It specifies CASSLSRGGETQYF.

This chain connects TRBV6-6 to TRBJ2-7, with TRBD1 matching 8 bases. Germline lookup yields CDR1 MNHNY and CDR2 SVGAGI (reference sequence). The CDR3 covers 13 residues. Trimming at V came to 6 bases and at J to 3 bases, leaving 4 bases not matched to a gene. The CDR3 DNA follows: TGTGCCAGCAGGGGACAGGCGTACTACGAGCAGTACTTC. It yields the protein CASRGQAYYEQYF.

This clone occurred a few times. The chain has TRBV4-3 and TRBJ1-2; D might be TRBD1 (5 bases). The CDR3 loop spans 14 amino acids. CDR1 and CDR2 from the germline V gene are LGHNA and YSLEER. Trimming stripped 1 base from V and 2 bases from J, with 8 bases between. CDR3 nucleotide sequence: TGCGCCAGCAGCCAAGGCGGGGGGAACTATGGCTACACCTTC. This encodes CASSQGGGNYGYTF.

This clone was seen a handful of times. The chain is built from TRBV6-5 and TRBJ1-5; 8 bases agree with TRBD1. Germline assignment: CDR1 MNHEY and CDR2 SVGAGI. The CDR3 has 14 amino acids. J was trimmed by 2 bases and V by 6 bases; bases with no gene match: 3. The DNA for the CDR3 is TGTGCCAGCAGAAAGGACAGGGGCAATCAGCCCCAGCATTTT. Amino acid sequence: CASRKDRGNQPQHF.

The rearrangement joins TRBV28 to TRBJ2-3; possibly TRBD2 for D (6 bases). The length of the CDR3 is 17 residues. V was pared by 6 bases and J by 1 base, with 20 bases between. Looked up from germline, CDR1 is MDHEN and CDR2 is SYDVKM. This CDR3 reads CASSSWGVVPGTDTQYF. The CDR3 DNA reads TGTGCCAGCAGCTCTTGGGGGGTCGTGCCAGGCACAGATACGCAGTATTTT.

The J gene is TRBJ1-1, the V gene TRBV11-2; TRBD1 is a possible D gene (5 bases). This CDR3 has 13 amino acids. Trimming left V 6 bases short and J 5 bases short, with 13 bases between. Per germline, CDR1 SGHAT and CDR2 FQNNGV. The CDR3 here is CASRAGTGTEAFF. The CDR3 region has the DNA TGTGCCAGCAGGGCAGGGACGGGGACTGAAGCTTTCTTT.

The chain couples TRBV28 to TRBJ1-2; a possible D gene is TRBD1 (5 bases). This CDR3 is built from 17 residues. The germline CDR1 and CDR2 sequences are MDHEN and SYDVKM. V was trimmed by 8 bases and J by 5 bases, leaving 27 bases between them. CDR3 residues: CASGPSGRGRAHYGYTF. The CDR3 DNA reads TGTGCCAGCGGGCCCAGTGGGAGGGGACGCGCCCATTATGGCTACACCTTC.

J is TRBJ2-7 and V is TRBV14, with 10 bases fitting TRBD1. The CDR3 is 15 amino acids. Germline V gene lookup returns CDR1 SGHDN and CDR2 FVKESK. V lost 2 bases to trimming and J lost 6 bases; unmatched junction nucleotides: 7. CDR3 sequence: CASSQLRDRGPEQYF. For the CDR3, the DNA is TGTGCCAGCAGCCAACTCCGGGACAGGGGACCCGAGCAGTACTTC.

The chain has TRBV28 and TRBJ1-1; D uncertain. The CDR3 is made up of 14 amino acids. Trimming left V 3 bases short and J 1 base short, with 9 bases between. Germline CDR1 is MDHEN and CDR2 is SYDVKM. In DNA, the CDR3 is TGTGCCAGCAGTTTCCCCCGGACGAACACTGAAGCTTTCTTT. This sequence encodes CASSFPRTNTEAFF.

This rearrangement joins TRBV6-6 to TRBJ2-5; possibly TRBD1 for D (5 bases). The V gene lost 3 bases and the J gene lost 5 bases, with 13 bases spanning the gap. The CDR3 is 14 amino acids. The germline gives CDR1 MNHNY, CDR2 SVGAGI (reference sequence). CDR3 protein: CASSYGVRVETQYF. The CDR3, as DNA: TGTGCCAGCAGTTATGGCGTCAGGGTGGAGACCCAGTACTTC.

The chain couples TRBV5-6 to TRBJ2-3; 9 nucleotides align to TRBD1. V lost 6 bases and J lost 7; bases outside the gene matches: 12. CDR1 and CDR2 from the germline V gene are SGHDT and YYEEEE. This CDR3 contains 15 residues. The CDR3 spells CASKVGRTGVNTQYF. CDR3 coding DNA: TGTGCCAGCAAAGTGGGACGGACAGGGGTAAATACGCAGTATTTT.

The CDR3 here is CASIAGGSPLGQGLAEAFF. CDR3 in DNA: TGTGCCAGTATCGCCGGCGGATCTCCTTTGGGACAGGGACTGGCTGAAGCTTTCTTT. The chain combines TRBV19 with TRBJ1-1; 9 bases fit TRBD1. The germline V gene has CDR1 LNHDA and CDR2 SQIVND (reference sequence). The junction had 24 bases not matched to a gene; V was cut back by 7 bases and J by 6 bases. The CDR3 runs to 19 residues.

The chain links TRBV5-1 to TRBJ2-7; D may be TRBD1 (6 bases). The germline V gene has CDR1 SGHRS and CDR2 YFSETQ. The V end lost 6 bases, the J end lost 0 bases, and 13 bases lay between the germline ends. The CDR3 has 14 amino acids. CDR3 nucleotide sequence: TGCGCCAGCACCACCGGGACATTCTCCTACGAGCAGTACTTC. Translated, it gives CASTTGTFSYEQYF.

The chain couples TRBV5-1 to TRBJ1-4; D gene uncertain. V was shortened by 0 bases and J by 4 bases, with 10 bases between the two germline ends. Germline CDR1 is SGHRS and CDR2 is YFSETQ. There are 15 residues in the CDR3. CDR3 loop: CASSLASGRNEKLFF. Here the CDR3 DNA reads TGCGCCAGCAGCTTGGCCTCGGGCCGTAATGAAAAACTGTTTTTT.

The chain couples TRBV5-1 to TRBJ1-1; no firm D call. Per the germline V gene, CDR1 is SGHRS and CDR2 is YFSETQ. Trimming cost V 3 bases and J 2 bases, with 11 bases left between them. The CDR3 sequence is 14 residues long. CDR3 protein: CASSYDTTNTEAFF. CDR3 in DNA: TGCGCCAGCAGCTACGACACCACTAACACTGAAGCTTTCTTT.

The chain recombines TRBV6-4 with TRBJ2-6; D ambiguous. Between the trimmed V and J ends, which lost 4 bases and 1 base, there was a span of 5 bases. The germline CDR1 and CDR2 sequences are MRHNA and SNTAGT. The CDR3 covers 14 residues. The CDR3 DNA follows: TGTGCCAGCAGTGGTGGGTCTGGGGCCAACGTCCTGACTTTC. It encodes CASSGGSGANVLTF.

For the CDR3, the DNA is TGTGCCAGCAGCCCCGGGACTAGCGGCGAGCAGTACTTC. Translated: CASSPGTSGEQYF. The chain carries TRBV7-8 and TRBJ2-7; 11 positions match TRBD2. V trimming: 5 bases; J trimming: 6 bases; junction bases outside the gene matches: 3. The germline V gene encodes CDR1 SGHVS and CDR2 FQNEAQ. This CDR3 spans 13 amino acids.

This rearrangement joins TRBV7-2 to TRBJ2-5; the match to TRBD2 covers 9 bases. Germline CDR1 and CDR2: SGHTA and FQGNSA. This CDR3 has 17 amino acids. Trimming removed 0 bases from V and 4 bases from J; junction bases left unmatched: 9. CDR3 loop: CASSLAKGGGGLETQYF. Here the CDR3 DNA reads TGTGCCAGCAGCTTAGCCAAGGGCGGGGGGGGCCTAGAGACCCAGTACTTC.

The V gene is TRBV30, the J gene TRBJ2-7; D not resolved. This CDR3 contains 11 residues. The V end was cut by 1 base, the J end by 0 bases, with 1 base between. Looked up from germline, CDR1 is GTSNPN and CDR2 is SVGIG (reference sequence). The CDR3 nucleotides read TGTGCCTGGAGTGCCTCCTACGAGCAGTACTTC. This encodes CAWSASYEQYF.

This clone has only one observation. Here the CDR3 DNA reads TGTGCCAGACAGGGTGGCTACGAGCAGTACTTC. Translated, it gives CARQGGYEQYF. This chain links TRBV5-3 with TRBJ2-7; maybe TRBD1 (5 bases). TRBV5-3 is reported as an ORF; its role is uncertain. V shed 7 bases and J shed 3 bases, with 8 bases lying between them. The CDR3 has 11 residues.

The chain has TRBV28 and TRBJ1-6, with a weak D call TRBD1 (6 bases). CDR1 is MDHEN, CDR2 SYDVKM, per germline. The CDR3 consists of 14 residues. The V gene lost 3 bases and the J gene lost 6 bases, with 9 bases spanning the gap. The CDR3: CASSLGHSNSPLHF. DNA for the CDR3: TGTGCCAGCAGTTTGGGACACAGTAATTCACCCCTCCACTTT.

The genes are TRBV6-7 and TRBJ2-2; no reliable D call. TRBV6-7 is assigned to the ORF class and has an uncertain function. This CDR3 is built from 14 residues. Trimming removed 5 bases at V and 5 bases at J, with 12 bases between. The CDR3 loop is CASSHQKSTGELFF. CDR3 nucleotide sequence: TGTGCCAGCAGTCACCAGAAATCTACCGGGGAGCTGTTTTTT.

J is TRBJ1-2 and V is TRBV6-6, with D perhaps TRBD1 (6 bases). Deletions cut 11 bases from V and 4 bases from J, with 11 bases between. The germline V gene has CDR1 MNHNY and CDR2 SVGAGI (reference sequence). The CDR3 has 11 amino acids. CDR3 residues: CAGGGSYGYTF. CDR3 coding DNA: TGTGCCGGAGGGGGTTCCTATGGCTACACCTTC.

The chain carries TRBV19 and TRBJ1-1; D is unclear. The CDR3 consists of 12 residues. Trimming cost V 1 base and J 11 bases, with 11 bases left between them. The germline V gene has CDR1 LNHDA and CDR2 SQIVND (reference sequence). CDR3 protein: CASSIGGLGAFF. In nucleotides, the CDR3 is TGTGCCAGTAGTATAGGCGGCTTGGGCGCTTTCTTT.

The V gene is TRBV2, the J gene TRBJ1-4; D possibly corresponds to TRBD1 (6 bases). This CDR3 has 15 amino acids. The V end lost 5 bases, the J end lost 3 bases, and 13 bases lay between the germline ends. CDR1 is SNHLY, CDR2 FYNNEI, per germline. The CDR3 region is CASSRLTGANEKLFF. The CDR3 DNA is TGTGCCAGCAGTCGCTTGACAGGAGCTAATGAAAAACTGTTTTTT.

This clone came up once. This chain uses TRBV5-1 with TRBJ2-5, with D possibly TRBD2 on 6 matching bases. This CDR3 comprises 16 residues. In germline, CDR1 is SGHRS, CDR2 YFSETQ. V dropped 4 bases and J dropped 5 bases, with 21 bases sitting between them. This CDR3 is CASSVGTATRGETQYF. The CDR3 DNA sequence: TGCGCCAGCAGCGTCGGGACTGCCACCCGCGGGGAGACCCAGTACTTC.

The rearrangement links TRBV5-1 to TRBJ2-5; D is unresolved. Germline CDR1 is SGHRS and CDR2 is YFSETQ. There are 17 residues in the CDR3. Trimming took off 0 bases at V and 2 bases at J, with 17 bases between the two ends. The CDR3 DNA sequence: TGCGCCAGCAGCTTGGGTGGCGGCCTCTCCCCTCAAGAGACCCAGTACTTC. Translated, it gives CASSLGGGLSPQETQYF.

The chain joins TRBV5-4 to TRBJ2-1; 9 nucleotides line up with TRBD2. The V and J ends lost 0 bases and 3 bases, in that order; junction bases with no gene match: 1. Germline CDR1 and CDR2: SGHNT and YYREEE (reference sequence). The CDR3 has 15 amino acids. This CDR3 reads CASSLELAGYNEQFF. The CDR3 coding sequence is TGTGCCAGCAGCTTGGAACTAGCGGGCTACAATGAGCAGTTCTTC.

This clone is a singleton in its sample. The rearrangement uses TRBV30 and TRBJ2-4, with a tentative D call TRBD1 (6 bases). Trimming pared 3 bases from V and 11 bases from J, leaving 17 bases between. The CDR3 extends over 13 amino acids. Germline V gene data show CDR1 as GTSNPN and CDR2 as SVGIG (reference sequence). The CDR3 protein is CAWRMTGFGFQYF. The CDR3 DNA reads as TGTGCCTGGAGGATGACAGGTTTTGGGTTTCAGTACTTC. The entire variable domain, with the rest obtained from reference TRBV30 and TRBJ2-4, is as follows: SQTIHQWPATLVQPVGSPLSLECTVEGTSNPNLYWYRQAAGRGLQLLFYSVGIGQISSEVPQNLSASRPQDRQFILSSKKLLLSDSGFYLCAWRMTGFGFQYFGAGTRLSVL.

The rearrangement links TRBV27 to TRBJ1-1; tentative D call: TRBD1 (5 bases). With 4 bases removed from V and 6 bases from J, the gap between germline ends came to 6 bases. Germline values: CDR1 MNHEY, CDR2 SMNVEV (reference sequence). This CDR3 has 11 amino acids. The CDR3 nucleotides read TGTGCCAGCAGTTCCAGGGCTGAAGCTTTCTTT. The encoded protein is CASSSRAEAFF.